This paragraph covers one T cell receptor beta chain sequence. These data come from a study of cytotoxic CD8 clonotypes in ibrutinib-treated CLL. V lost 1 base and J 9 bases, leaving 11 bases between the germline ends. Looked up from germline, CDR1 is SGDLS and CDR2 is YYNGEE. The CDR3 is 14 residues long. Produced via immunoSEQ multiplex PCR; TCRdb's table is partial and in-frame only. In the table there are 250,000 to 350,000 clones, around 69% of which are singletons. The gene calls are TRBV9 and TRBJ1-6; no definite D call. The specimen comprised PBMCs, sampled at disease progression, from a patient treated with ibrutinib. The TCR comes from a human donor with chronic lymphocytic leukemia. Here the CDR3 DNA reads TGTGCCAGCAGCGTACCACAGTTTACTTCACCCCTCCACTTT. As protein: CASSVPQFTSPLHF.